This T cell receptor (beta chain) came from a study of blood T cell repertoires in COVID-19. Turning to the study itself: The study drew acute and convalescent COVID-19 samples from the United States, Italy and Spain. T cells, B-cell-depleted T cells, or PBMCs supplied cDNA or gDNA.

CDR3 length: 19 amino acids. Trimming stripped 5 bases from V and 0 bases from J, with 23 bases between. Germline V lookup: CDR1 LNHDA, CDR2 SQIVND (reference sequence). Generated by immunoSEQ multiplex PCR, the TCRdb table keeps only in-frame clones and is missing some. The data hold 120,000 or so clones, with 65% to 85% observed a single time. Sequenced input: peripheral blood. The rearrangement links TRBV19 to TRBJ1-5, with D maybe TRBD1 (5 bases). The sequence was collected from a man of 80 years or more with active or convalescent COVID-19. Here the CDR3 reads CASSPWGWTVGGSNQPQHF. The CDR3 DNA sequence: TGTGCCAGTAGTCCCTGGGGATGGACGGTGGGGGGTAGCAATCAGCCCCAGCATTTT.